This T cell receptor (beta chain) was profiled in a study of regulatory T cells in long-lasting Graves disease. Arm-PCR of CDR3 regions and iRepertoire HTBI primers were the basis on which TCR beta libraries were built. TCRdb reanalysed the multiplex PCR reads using MiXCR and keeps one entry per CDR3 protein. The profile shows roughly 350,000 distinct CDR3 sequences, about a sixth of them singletons. Stated time point: newly diagnosed GD, antithyroid drugs for less than 3 months. Extracted PBMC RNA gave rise to the TCR library. This clonotype showed up just a few times. Its target is not known. V dropped 4 bases and J dropped 0 bases, with 13 bases sitting between them. Per germline, CDR1 MNHNS and CDR2 SASEGT. The CDR3 has 16 amino acids. Overall study results and limits: Those with persistent disease had in common more public clonotypes (about 3,000) than new patients (approximately 970).

These same data were also listed under a study on T cells in Graves' hyperthyroidism and ophthalmopathy. Turning to that study: Stable Graves' hyperthyroidism meant no ophthalmopathy progression within 18 months. Patients were excluded for uncontrolled infection, other autoimmune disease, pregnancy or lactation. Carried out on the TCR CDR3, a first-round RT-PCR used the HTBI primer set.

Sequenced material: peripheral blood mononuclear cells (PBMCs), taken at new diagnosis, from a patient treated with antithyroid drugs. V and J are TRBV6-1 and TRBJ1-3, with D perhaps matching TRBD1 (6 bases). The sequence was obtained from a man aged 35-49 years with Graves disease. The CDR3 bases are TGTGCCAGCAGTGTAGAGGACAGCTTCTCTGGAAACACCATATATTTT. Protein: CASSVEDSFSGNTIYF.